Each of the 14 T cell receptor beta chains below was sequenced from the same sample in a study of T cell changes during pregnancy in multiple sclerosis. TCRdb's table, derived via immunoSEQ multiplex PCR, lists solely in-frame clones and lacks some. The data hold more than 80,000 clones, with 92% observed a single time. The material was peripheral blood, obtained in the first trimester of pregnancy. The receptors were sampled from a female donor with multiple sclerosis, enrolled in a pregnancy study.

The chain couples TRBV5-5 to TRBJ1-2; weak D call: TRBD1 (5 bases). This CDR3 is 15 amino acids long. V was shortened by 0 bases and J by 4 bases, with 13 bases between the two germline ends. The germline CDR1 and CDR2 sequences are SGHKS and YYEKEE (reference sequence). CDR3 bases: TGTGCCAGCAGCTTGGCCCGGGGGATGGCCTATGGCTACACCTTC. Its translation is CASSLARGMAYGYTF.

This clone is medium-sized within its sample. The chain uses TRBV11-2 and TRBJ1-4, with a weak D call TRBD1 (6 bases). The CDR3 runs to 16 residues. Germline CDR1 is SGHAT and CDR2 is FQNNGV. V lost 5 bases to trimming and J lost 7 bases, with 20 bases between them. In DNA, the CDR3 is TGTGCCAGCAGCCAAACCTGGGGGCCCATAGTTGAAAAACTGTTTTTT. It encodes CASSQTWGPIVEKLFF.

V usage is TRBV6-6 and J usage is TRBJ2-7, with D perhaps TRBD1 (6 bases). CDR3 length: 14 amino acids. The ends were cut back, 2 bases at V and 2 bases at J, with 10 bases in the middle. Germline lookup yields CDR1 MNHNY and CDR2 SVGAGI (reference sequence). CDR3 bases: TGTGCCAGCAGTTACCTGACAGGTACCTACGAGCAGTACTTC. This encodes CASSYLTGTYEQYF.

The V and J genes are TRBV5-1 and TRBJ1-1; D might be TRBD1 (5 bases). V was cut by 0 bases and J by 6 bases, with 15 bases left in between. The CDR3 loop spans 15 amino acids. Germline CDR1 reads SGHRS; CDR2 reads YFSETQ. CDR3 DNA: TGCGCCAGCAGCTTGGACCCGGGGGGGTATTCTGAAGCTTTCTTT. The encoded protein is CASSLDPGGYSEAFF.

This clone appeared a single time. This chain links TRBV23-1 with TRBJ2-7; D uncertain. TRBV23-1 is noted as an ORF with a role that remains uncertain. V shed 10 bases and J shed 2 bases, with 15 bases lying between them. The CDR3 consists of 13 residues. CDR3 sequence reads: CATLPRPTYEQYF. The DNA for the CDR3 is TGCGCCACCCTCCCGAGGCCCACCTACGAGCAGTACTTC.

In this sample, this clone turned up once. The rearrangement joins TRBV6-1 to TRBJ1-5; TRBD1 matches 8 bases. CDR3 length: 14 residues. Germline CDR1 and CDR2: MNHNS and SASEGT. J lost 6 bases, V lost 8 bases, and 9 bases had no gene match. CDR3 residues: CASYDRGGGQPQHF. The CDR3 nucleotides read TGTGCCAGCTATGACAGGGGTGGGGGTCAGCCCCAGCATTTT.

This clone has just a few counts. CDR3 protein: CASSPANGAGNTIYF. CDR3 DNA: TGCGCCAGCAGCCCGGCGAACGGGGCTGGAAACACCATATATTTT. The genes are TRBV5-1 and TRBJ1-3; unclear D gene. CDR1 and CDR2 (germline): SGHRS, YFSETQ. V was cut by 4 bases and J by 2 bases, with 13 bases left in between. CDR3 size: 15 residues.

This chain uses TRBV6-5 with TRBJ1-2, with TRBD1 as a possible D gene (5 bases). The germline V gene has CDR1 MNHEY and CDR2 SVGAGI. The CDR3 covers 12 residues. The V and J ends lost 6 bases and 6 bases respectively, with 11 bases between them. The CDR3 DNA reads TGTGCCAGCAGGAGCTTCAGGGATGGCTACACCTTC. Translation gives CASRSFRDGYTF.

V is TRBV10-3 and J is TRBJ2-1; TRBD2 might be the D (5 bases). Germline lookup yields CDR1 ENHRY and CDR2 SYGVKD. V lost 9 bases to trimming and J lost 10 bases, with 13 bases between them. The CDR3 has 11 residues. CDR3 nucleotides: TGTGCCATAGCCGGGGTAGCGGAGCAGTTCTTC. Its translation: CAIAGVAEQFF.

The rearrangement links TRBV6-1 to TRBJ2-6; 7 bases are a match to TRBD2. This CDR3 is built from 16 residues. Germline trimming cut 4 bases from V and 2 bases from J; bases unmatched to any gene: 5. Germline CDR1 MNHNS, CDR2 SASEGT. The CDR3 DNA is TGTGCCAGCAGTGGGAGGGAGGGAACTGGGGCCAACGTCCTGACTTTC. This sequence encodes CASSGREGTGANVLTF.

CDR3 DNA sequence: TGTGCCAGTAGTATTGGGTATCTAGAGGACTGGGGTGAAAAACTGTTTTTT. As protein: CASSIGYLEDWGEKLFF. The chain employs TRBV19 and TRBJ1-4; D gene uncertain. Per germline, CDR1 LNHDA and CDR2 SQIVND (reference sequence). This CDR3 contains 17 residues. Deletions cut 3 bases from V and 7 bases from J, with 21 bases between.

J is TRBJ2-7 and V is TRBV4-2; maybe TRBD1 (6 bases). Between the trimmed V and J ends, which lost 3 bases and 3 bases, there was a span of 15 bases. This CDR3 spans 15 amino acids. Germline values: CDR1 LGHNA, CDR2 YNFKEQ. CDR3 nucleotides: TGTGCCAGCAGCCAGAGAGGCCAGGGGAACTACGAGCAGTACTTC. Amino acids: CASSQRGQGNYEQYF.

The chain is built from TRBV9 and TRBJ1-4; 8 bases are shared with TRBD1. With 6 bases clipped from V and 5 bases from J, the junction kept 9 bases outside the gene matches. The germline V gene encodes CDR1 SGDLS and CDR2 YYNGEE. This CDR3 region has 15 residues. CDR3 DNA sequence: TGTGCCAGCACCACCTCAGGGGGCTCGAATGAAAAACTGTTTTTT. Its translation is CASTTSGGSNEKLFF.

This clone was seen a single time. J is TRBJ2-7 and V is TRBV9; 13 positions agree with TRBD2. The V and J ends lost 2 bases and 3 bases, in that order; junction bases with no gene match: 8. Germline assignment: CDR1 SGDLS and CDR2 YYNGEE. The CDR3 has 17 amino acids. CDR3 nucleotides: TGTGCCAGCAGCGTTGGGACTAGCGGGACCTACTACTACGAGCAGTACTTC. Its translation: CASSVGTSGTYYYEQYF.